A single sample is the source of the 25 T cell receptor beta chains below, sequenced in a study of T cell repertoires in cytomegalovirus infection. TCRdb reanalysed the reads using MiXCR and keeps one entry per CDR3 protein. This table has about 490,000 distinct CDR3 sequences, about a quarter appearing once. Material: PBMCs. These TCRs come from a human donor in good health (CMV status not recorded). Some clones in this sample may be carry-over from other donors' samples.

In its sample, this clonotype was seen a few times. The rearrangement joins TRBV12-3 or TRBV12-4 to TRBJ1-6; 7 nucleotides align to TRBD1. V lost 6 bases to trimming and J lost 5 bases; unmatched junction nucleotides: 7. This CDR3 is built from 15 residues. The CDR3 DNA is TGTGCCAGCAGAGAACAGGGGTTGGATAATTCACCCCTCCACTTT. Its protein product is CASREQGLDNSPLHF.

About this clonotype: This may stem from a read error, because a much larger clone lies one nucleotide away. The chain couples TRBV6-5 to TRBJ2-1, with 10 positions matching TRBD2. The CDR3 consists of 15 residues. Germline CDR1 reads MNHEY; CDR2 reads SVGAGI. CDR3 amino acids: CASSYSTSGYNEQSF. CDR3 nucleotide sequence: TGTGCCAGCAGTTACTCGACTAGCGGGTACAATGAGCAGTCCTTC.

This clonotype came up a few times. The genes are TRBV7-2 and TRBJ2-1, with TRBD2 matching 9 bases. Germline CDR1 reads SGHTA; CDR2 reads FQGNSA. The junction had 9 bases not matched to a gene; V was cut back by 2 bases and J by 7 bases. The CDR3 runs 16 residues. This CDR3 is CASSLMVAGVENEQFF. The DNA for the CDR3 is TGTGCCAGCAGCTTAATGGTAGCGGGAGTGGAGAATGAGCAGTTCTTC.

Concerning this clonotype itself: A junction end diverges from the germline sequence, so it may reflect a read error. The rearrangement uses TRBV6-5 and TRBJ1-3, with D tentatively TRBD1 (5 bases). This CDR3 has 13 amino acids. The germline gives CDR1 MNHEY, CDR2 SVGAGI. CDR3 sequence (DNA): TGTGCCAGCAGTTACTCGGAGGGCAGGGCACTAGATTTT. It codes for CASSYSEGRALDF.

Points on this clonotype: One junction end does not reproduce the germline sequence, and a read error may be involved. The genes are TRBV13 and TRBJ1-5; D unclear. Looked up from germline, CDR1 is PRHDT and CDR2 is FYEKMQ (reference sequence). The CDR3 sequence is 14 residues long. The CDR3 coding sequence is TGCGCCAGCAGCCTGGACGGCCCAGATCAGCCCCAGCATTTT. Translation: CASSLDGPDQPQHF.

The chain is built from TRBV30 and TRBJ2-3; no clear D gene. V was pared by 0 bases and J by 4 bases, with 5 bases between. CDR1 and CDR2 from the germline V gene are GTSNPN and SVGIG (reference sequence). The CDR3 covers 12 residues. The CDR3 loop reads CAWSVGPDTQYF. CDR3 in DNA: TGTGCCTGGAGTGTAGGGCCAGATACGCAGTATTTT.

CDR3 coding DNA: TGTGCCATCAGTGAGGAGGGATTGGTGTTTGGTGAGCAGTTCTTC. This gives the protein CAISEEGLVFGEQFF. The rearrangement links TRBV10-3 to TRBJ2-1; TRBD2 might be the D (5 bases). Germline CDR1 is ENHRY and CDR2 is SYGVKD. V shed 2 bases and J shed 9 bases, with 17 bases lying between them. This CDR3 region has 15 residues.

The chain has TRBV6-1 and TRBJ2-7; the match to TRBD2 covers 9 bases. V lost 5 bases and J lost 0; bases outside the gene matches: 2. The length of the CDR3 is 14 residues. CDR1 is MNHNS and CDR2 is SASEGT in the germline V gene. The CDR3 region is CASSFSGGSYEQYF. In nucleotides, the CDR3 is TGTGCCAGCAGTTTTAGCGGGGGCTCCTACGAGCAGTACTTC.

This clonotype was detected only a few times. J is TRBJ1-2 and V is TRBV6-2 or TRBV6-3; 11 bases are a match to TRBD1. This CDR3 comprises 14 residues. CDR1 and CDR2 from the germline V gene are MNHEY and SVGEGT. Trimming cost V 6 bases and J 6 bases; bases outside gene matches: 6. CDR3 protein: CASRTPGQGDGYTF. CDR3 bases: TGTGCCAGCAGGACCCCGGGACAGGGGGATGGCTACACCTTC.

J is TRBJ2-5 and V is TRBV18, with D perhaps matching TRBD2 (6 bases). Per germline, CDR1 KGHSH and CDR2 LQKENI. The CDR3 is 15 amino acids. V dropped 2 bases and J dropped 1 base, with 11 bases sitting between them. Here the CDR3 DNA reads TGTGCCAGCTCACCATTAGGAGGGGCCCAAGAGACCCAGTACTTC. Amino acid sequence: CASSPLGGAQETQYF.

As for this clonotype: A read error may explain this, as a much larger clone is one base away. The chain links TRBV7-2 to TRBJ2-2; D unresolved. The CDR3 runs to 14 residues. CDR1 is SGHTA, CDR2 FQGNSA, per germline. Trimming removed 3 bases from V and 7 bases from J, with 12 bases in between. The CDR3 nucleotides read TGTGCCAGCAGCTTGTCGCCTAGTATCGGGGAGCTGTTTTTT. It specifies CASSLSPSIGELFF.

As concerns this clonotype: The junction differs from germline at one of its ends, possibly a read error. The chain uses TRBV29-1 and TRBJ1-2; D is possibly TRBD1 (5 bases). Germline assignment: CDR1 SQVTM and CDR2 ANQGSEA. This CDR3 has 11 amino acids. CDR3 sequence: CSAEAGKGYNF. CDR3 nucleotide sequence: TGCAGCGCAGAAGCAGGGAAAGGCTACAACTTC.

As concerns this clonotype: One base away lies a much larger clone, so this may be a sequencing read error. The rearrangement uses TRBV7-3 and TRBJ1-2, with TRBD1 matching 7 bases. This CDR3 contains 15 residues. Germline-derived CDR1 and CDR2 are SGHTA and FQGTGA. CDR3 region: CASSPGGRSNYGCTF. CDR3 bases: TGTGCCAGCAGCCCAGGGGGGAGATCTAACTATGGCTGCACCTTC.

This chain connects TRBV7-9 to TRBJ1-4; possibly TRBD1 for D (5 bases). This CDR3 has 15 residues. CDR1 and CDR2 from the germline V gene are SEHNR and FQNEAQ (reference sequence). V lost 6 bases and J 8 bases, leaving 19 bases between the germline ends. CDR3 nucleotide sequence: TGTGCCAGCAGTCCGGACGAGGGGAGGGAAGAAAAACTGTTTTTT. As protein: CASSPDEGREEKLFF.

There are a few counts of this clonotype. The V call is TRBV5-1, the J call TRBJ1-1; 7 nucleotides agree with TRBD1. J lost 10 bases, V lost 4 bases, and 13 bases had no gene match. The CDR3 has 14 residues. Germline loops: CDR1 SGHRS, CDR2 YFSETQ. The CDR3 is CASSPTDRERRAFF. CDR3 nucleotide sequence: TGCGCCAGCAGCCCGACCGACAGGGAGCGCCGAGCTTTCTTT. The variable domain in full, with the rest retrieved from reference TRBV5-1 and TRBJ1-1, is KAGVTQTPRYLIKTRGQQVTLSCSPISGHRSVSWYQQTPGQGLQFLFEYFSETQRNKGNFPGRFSGRQFSNSRSEMNVSTLELGDSALYLCASSPTDRERRAFFGQGTRLTVV.

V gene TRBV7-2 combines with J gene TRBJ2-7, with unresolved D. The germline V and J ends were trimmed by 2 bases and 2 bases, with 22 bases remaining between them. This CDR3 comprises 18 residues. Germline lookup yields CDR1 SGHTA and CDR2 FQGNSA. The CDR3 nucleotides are TGTGCCAGCAGCTTATCAATCCCCCAGCGCCGATACCCCTACGAGCAGTACTTC. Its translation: CASSLSIPQRRYPYEQYF.

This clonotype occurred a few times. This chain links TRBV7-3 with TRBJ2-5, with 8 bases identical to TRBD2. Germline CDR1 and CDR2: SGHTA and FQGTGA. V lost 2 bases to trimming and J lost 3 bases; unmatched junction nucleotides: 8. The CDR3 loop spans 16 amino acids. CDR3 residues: CASSLGVAGLEETQYF. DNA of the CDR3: TGTGCCAGCAGCTTAGGGGTAGCGGGATTAGAAGAGACCCAGTACTTC.

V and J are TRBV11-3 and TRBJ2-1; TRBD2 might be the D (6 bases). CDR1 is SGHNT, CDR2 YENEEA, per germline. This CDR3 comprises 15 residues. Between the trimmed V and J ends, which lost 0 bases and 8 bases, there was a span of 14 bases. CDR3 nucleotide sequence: TGTGCCAGCAGCTTAGACCCTACTAGCAGCGATGAGCAGTTCTTC. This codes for CASSLDPTSSDEQFF.

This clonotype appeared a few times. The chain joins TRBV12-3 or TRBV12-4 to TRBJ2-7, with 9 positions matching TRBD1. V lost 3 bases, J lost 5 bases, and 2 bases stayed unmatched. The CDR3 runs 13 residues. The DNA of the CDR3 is TGTGCCAGCAGTTTCCGGACAGGGGACGAGCAGTACGTC. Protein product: CASSFRTGDEQYV.

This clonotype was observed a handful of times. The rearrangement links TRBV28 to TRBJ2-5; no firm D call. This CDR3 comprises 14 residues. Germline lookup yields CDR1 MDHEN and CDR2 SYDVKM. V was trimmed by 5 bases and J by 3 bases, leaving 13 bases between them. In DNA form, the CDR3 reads TGTGCCAGCAGTGAAAGGGTTTTCGAAGAGACCCAGTACTTC. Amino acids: CASSERVFEETQYF.

The CDR3 protein is CASSRRIADTGELFF. For the CDR3, the DNA is TGTGCCAGCAGTCGCCGGATAGCCGACACCGGGGAGCTGTTTTTT. The V gene is TRBV6-6, the J gene TRBJ2-2; the D is unclear. Germline V gene sequence: CDR1 MNHNY, CDR2 SVGAGI (reference sequence). V lost 5 bases to trimming and J lost 3 bases, with 13 bases between them. The CDR3 spans 15 residues.

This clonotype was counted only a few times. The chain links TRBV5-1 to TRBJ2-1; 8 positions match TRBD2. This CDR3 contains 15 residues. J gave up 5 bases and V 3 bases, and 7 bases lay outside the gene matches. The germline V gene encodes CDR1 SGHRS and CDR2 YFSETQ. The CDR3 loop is CASSSGLAPDNEQFF. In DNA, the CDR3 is TGCGCCAGCAGCTCAGGACTAGCACCAGACAATGAGCAGTTCTTC.

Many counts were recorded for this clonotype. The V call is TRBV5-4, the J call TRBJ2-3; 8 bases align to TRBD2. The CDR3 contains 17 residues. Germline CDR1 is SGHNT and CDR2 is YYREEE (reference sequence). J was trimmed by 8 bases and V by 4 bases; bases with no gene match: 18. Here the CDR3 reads CASSPAGSGVVRSTQYF. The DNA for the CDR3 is TGTGCCAGCAGCCCAGCGGGTAGCGGGGTCGTCCGGTCTACGCAGTATTTT.

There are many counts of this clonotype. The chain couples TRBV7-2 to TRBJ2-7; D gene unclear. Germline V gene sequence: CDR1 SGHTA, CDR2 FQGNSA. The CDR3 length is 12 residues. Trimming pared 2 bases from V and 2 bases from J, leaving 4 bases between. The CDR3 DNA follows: TGTGCCAGCAGCTTATTCGCCTACGAGCAGTACTTC. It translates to CASSLFAYEQYF.

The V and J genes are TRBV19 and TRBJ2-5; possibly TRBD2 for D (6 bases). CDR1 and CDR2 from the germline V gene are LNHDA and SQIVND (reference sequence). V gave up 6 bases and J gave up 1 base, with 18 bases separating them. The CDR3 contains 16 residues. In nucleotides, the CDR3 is TGTGCCAGTAGAACGCGGGGACGTCCCGGCCAAGAGACCCAGTACTTC. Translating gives CASRTRGRPGQETQYF.